Each of the 6 T cell receptor beta chains below was sequenced from the same sample in a study of T cell repertoires in cytomegalovirus infection. The antigens these receptors bind are not known. TCRdb re-analysed the reads in MiXCR, keeping a single row per CDR3 protein. This table holds about 570,000 distinct CDR3 sequences, about 39% found once. The source material was cultured PBMCs, sampled from culture after CMV antigen stimulation. The receptors were sampled from a human donor in good health (CMV status not recorded). Some clones in this sample may be carry-over from other donors' samples.

This clonotype was counted only a few times. V gene TRBV27 combines with J gene TRBJ2-1; no clear D gene. Germline V gene data show CDR1 as MNHEY and CDR2 as SMNVEV (reference sequence). The length of the CDR3 is 12 residues. V dropped 8 bases and J dropped 8 bases, with 13 bases sitting between them. The CDR3 loop is CASFAASYEQFF. As DNA, the CDR3 is TGTGCCAGCTTTGCGGCGTCGTATGAGCAGTTCTTC.

The table lists this clonotype with a count of one. The CDR3 here is CASSLAGTSENEQFF. The CDR3 coding sequence is TGTGCCAGCAGCTTGGCCGGGACTAGCGAAAATGAGCAGTTCTTC. The genes are TRBV5-4 and TRBJ2-1, with TRBD2 identical over 10 bases. CDR1 and CDR2 (germline): SGHNT, YYREEE (reference sequence). The CDR3 has 15 amino acids. With V trimmed by 0 bases and J by 7 bases, 4 bases remained unmatched.

The chain uses TRBV12-5 and TRBJ1-2; D possibly corresponds to TRBD1 (6 bases). This CDR3 comprises 14 residues. Deletions cut 5 bases from V and 8 bases from J, with 18 bases between. The V gene's germline CDR1 is LGHNT and CDR2 FRNRAP. The CDR3 DNA sequence: TGTGCTAGTGGTACGGACAGTTCCTATGGAGGCTACACCTTC. Its protein is CASGTDSSYGGYTF.

This clonotype has only a few counts. The chain is built from TRBV7-8 and TRBJ2-7, with D tentatively TRBD1 (5 bases). Germline CDR1 is SGHVS and CDR2 is FQNEAQ. This CDR3 comprises 13 residues. V was cut by 9 bases and J by 4 bases, with 16 bases left in between. DNA of the CDR3: TGTGCCAGTACCCTTACCCAGGGATACGAGCAGTACTTC. Protein sequence: CASTLTQGYEQYF.

The chain recombines TRBV20-1 with TRBJ2-1; 7 nucleotides agree with TRBD2. This CDR3 spans 16 amino acids. V shed 1 base and J 7 bases; nucleotides not matched to a gene: 13. CDR1 is DFQATT and CDR2 is SNEGSKA in the germline V gene (reference sequence). DNA of the CDR3: TGCAGTGCTAGAGGCGGGAGCGCGACCGGGGGGAATGAGCAGTTCTTC. This codes for CSARGGSATGGNEQFF.

The rearrangement joins TRBV27 to TRBJ2-7; a weak D match, TRBD1 (7 bases). CDR3 length: 13 residues. Germline V CDR1 and CDR2: MNHEY, SMNVEV (reference sequence). V lost 3 bases, J lost 7 bases, and 13 bases lay in between. CDR3 DNA sequence: TGTGCCAGCAGTTTTATCAGGGGGAGGGAGCAGTACTTC. Protein: CASSFIRGREQYF.